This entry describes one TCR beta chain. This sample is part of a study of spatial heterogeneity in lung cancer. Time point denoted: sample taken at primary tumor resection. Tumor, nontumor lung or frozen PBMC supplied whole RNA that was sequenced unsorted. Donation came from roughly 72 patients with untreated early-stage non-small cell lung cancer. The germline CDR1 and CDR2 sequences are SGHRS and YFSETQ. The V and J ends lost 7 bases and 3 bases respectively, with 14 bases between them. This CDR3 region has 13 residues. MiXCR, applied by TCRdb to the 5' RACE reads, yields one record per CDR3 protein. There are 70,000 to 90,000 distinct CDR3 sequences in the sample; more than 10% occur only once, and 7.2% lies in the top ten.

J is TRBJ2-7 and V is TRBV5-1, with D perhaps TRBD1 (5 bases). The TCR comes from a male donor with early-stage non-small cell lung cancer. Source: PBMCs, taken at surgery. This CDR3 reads CASWEARGYEQYF. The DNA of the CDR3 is TGCGCCAGCTGGGAAGCAAGGGGCTACGAGCAGTACTTC.